Following are 3 T cell receptor beta chains from one sample sequenced in a study of blood T cell repertoires in COVID-19. Clones were sequenced by immunoSEQ multiplex PCR, and TCRdb holds only the in-frame ones, with some missing. The table shows tens of thousands of clones, with about three quarters occurring only once. The sample taken for sequencing was peripheral blood. Source of these receptors: a human donor in a cohort sampled during active COVID-19.

This clone was counted a few times. The gene calls are TRBV7-7 and TRBJ1-4, with unresolved D. V was cut by 5 bases and J by 6 bases, with 10 bases left in between. The CDR3 has 13 residues. In germline, CDR1 is SSHAT, CDR2 FNYEAQ (reference sequence). CDR3 residues: CASSASLDEKLFF. The CDR3 bases are TGTGCCAGCAGCGCCAGTCTAGATGAAAAACTGTTTTTT.

The chain combines TRBV10-3 with TRBJ1-1, with 7 bases identical to TRBD1. Germline loops: CDR1 ENHRY, CDR2 SYGVKD. The ends lost 6 bases at V and 4 bases at J; junction bases unmatched: 5. The CDR3 loop spans 13 amino acids. CDR3: CAIRQTGPTEAFF. CDR3 nucleotide sequence: TGTGCCATCAGGCAGACAGGGCCCACTGAAGCTTTCTTT.

The chain has TRBV19 and TRBJ1-2; 7 nucleotides match TRBD1. Germline trimming cut 6 bases from V and 5 bases from J; bases unmatched to any gene: 3. This CDR3 contains 12 residues. Per the germline V gene, CDR1 is LNHDA and CDR2 is SQIVND (reference sequence). The CDR3: CASRGQRYGYTF. Here the CDR3 DNA reads TGTGCCAGTAGGGGACAGAGATATGGCTACACCTTC. Drawing the rest from reference TRBV19 and TRBJ1-2, the complete variable domain is DGGITQSPKYLFRKEGQNVTLSCEQNLNHDAMYWYRQDPGQGLRLIYYSQIVNDFQKGDIAEGYSVSREKKESFPLTVTSAQKNPTAFYLCASRGQRYGYTFGSGTRLTVV.